This paragraph reports one T cell receptor beta chain. This entry comes from a study of PD-L1 blockade in urothelial cancer. For the study at large: Starting at some point between 2014 and 2015, patients were given atezolizumab (1,200 mg intravenously every 3 weeks). Samples came from 3 weeks, at the second dose, and 6 weeks into treatment.

Time point denoted: pretreatment peripheral blood. Sequencing was performed with immunoSEQ multiplex PCR; in TCRdb, only in-frame clones are kept and a portion is missing. The sample lists 95,000 to 100,000 clones; about nine tenths were seen once. Source: PBMCs, taken around atezolizumab (anti-PD-L1) treatment. This clonotype originated in a man between 60 and 70 years old with urothelial cancer.

The CDR3 nucleotides read TGTGCCAGCAGCTCCACTAGCGGGCTAGATACGCAGTATTTT. It encodes CASSSTSGLDTQYF. This chain connects TRBV7-3 to TRBJ2-3, with 9 nucleotides matching TRBD2. The CDR3 is 14 amino acids. Germline CDR1 SGHTA, CDR2 FQGTGA. The V and J ends lost 4 bases and 5 bases, in that order; junction bases with no gene match: 4.